These 18 T cell receptor beta chains were all obtained from the same sample, sequenced in a study of early T cells in non-severe SARS-CoV-2 infection. TCRdb processed the 5' RACE reads anew with MiXCR; each CDR3 protein has one entry. The data contain some 61,000 distinct CDR3 sequences, roughly 13% of them seen just once; the ten biggest clones take up roughly 8.3%. What was sequenced was whole blood. The source of these receptors is an adult who was a healthcare worker with PCR-confirmed SARS-CoV-2 infection or an uninfected control (not recorded which).

This chain links TRBV11-2 with TRBJ2-1; the match to TRBD2 covers 7 bases. From germline, CDR1 is SGHAT and CDR2 FQNNGV. The length of the CDR3 is 15 residues. J was trimmed by 6 bases and V by 1 base; bases with no gene match: 6. For the CDR3, the DNA is TGTGCCAGCAGCTTAGGCGGGAGTCCTCTCAATGAGCAGTTCTTC. The encoded protein is CASSLGGSPLNEQFF.

The chain is built from TRBV28 and TRBJ2-2; no clear D. V lost 3 bases, J lost 7 bases, and 9 bases lay in between. CDR1 and CDR2 from the germline V gene are MDHEN and SYDVKM. The CDR3 loop spans 13 amino acids. The CDR3 sequence: CASSFFPNGELFF. The CDR3 DNA reads TGTGCCAGCAGTTTTTTCCCAAACGGGGAGCTGTTTTTT. Looking up the rest from reference TRBV28 and TRBJ2-2 gives the full variable domain: DVKVTQSSRYLVKRTGEKVFLECVQDMDHENMFWYRQDPGLGLRLIYFSYDVKMKEKGDIPEGYSVSREKKERFSLILESASTNQTSMYLCASSFFPNGELFFGEGSRLTVL.

This clonotype has ten or more counts. The rearrangement links TRBV5-1 to TRBJ2-1; weak D call: TRBD2 (5 bases). In germline, CDR1 is SGHRS, CDR2 YFSETQ. The CDR3 is 16 residues long. The V gene lost 1 base and the J gene lost 5 bases, with 16 bases spanning the gap. The CDR3 protein is CASSLNGPSPNNEQFF. The CDR3 DNA follows: TGCGCCAGCAGCTTGAATGGGCCTAGCCCCAACAATGAGCAGTTCTTC.

The V gene is TRBV27, the J gene TRBJ1-1, with a possible D match to TRBD1 (6 bases). The germline gives CDR1 MNHEY, CDR2 SMNVEV (reference sequence). Trimming took off 5 bases at V and 1 base at J, with 17 bases between the two ends. There are 16 residues in the CDR3. The CDR3 DNA follows: TGTGCCAGCAGTCAGGGGAGAGGAGGATGGAACACTGAAGCTTTCTTT. It encodes CASSQGRGGWNTEAFF.

The chain combines TRBV12-3 or TRBV12-4 with TRBJ2-2; D ambiguous. V lost 3 bases to trimming and J lost 1 base, with 18 bases between them. The CDR3 sequence is 18 residues long. The CDR3 coding sequence is TGTGCCAGCAGTTTCCCCATAACCGTTGCTCGGAACACCGGGGAGCTGTTTTTT. Amino acids: CASSFPITVARNTGELFF.

This clonotype was seen a few times. In DNA, the CDR3 is TGTGCCAGCAGCGGCACAGGGAATGGCTACACCTTC. It encodes CASSGTGNGYTF. The chain combines TRBV7-2 with TRBJ1-2, with D perhaps TRBD1 (6 bases). This CDR3 contains 12 residues. Trimming stripped 5 bases from V and 6 bases from J, with 10 bases between. In germline, CDR1 is SGHTA, CDR2 FQGNSA.

The chain has TRBV29-1 and TRBJ2-6; either TRBD1 or TRBD2 may supply D (6 bases each). The V end was cut by 3 bases, the J end by 4 bases, with 10 bases between. The CDR3 consists of 14 residues. Germline V gives CDR1 SQVTM, CDR2 ANQGSEA. DNA for the CDR3: TGCAGCGTTGATGGGGGGCCCGGGGCCAACGTCCTGACTTTC. This sequence encodes CSVDGGPGANVLTF.

This clonotype was counted a few times. V and J are TRBV21-1 and TRBJ2-7; the table's D call, TRBD1, has no DNA check behind it. TRBV21-1 is deemed a pseudogene. There are 15 residues in the CDR3. The CDR3 reads CASSKGQGPTYEQYF. CDR3 nucleotides: TGTGCCAGCAGCAAAGGACAGGGTCCGACCTACGAGCAGTACTTC.

In its sample, this clonotype was seen many times. The chain has TRBV5-1 and TRBJ2-6; D ambiguous. The CDR3 has 16 residues. The germline V gene has CDR1 SGHRS and CDR2 YFSETQ. Trimming shortened V by 0 bases and J by 0 bases, and 7 bases separated the two germline ends. The CDR3 sequence: CASSLGAGSGANVLTF. The CDR3 DNA is TGCGCCAGCAGCTTGGGGGCAGGCTCTGGGGCCAACGTCCTGACTTTC.

This clonotype was counted many times. The chain links TRBV5-4 to TRBJ2-6; TRBD1 is a possible D gene (6 bases). The V gene's germline CDR1 is SGHNT and CDR2 YYREEE (reference sequence). The CDR3 is 16 residues long. The V and J ends lost 4 bases and 2 bases respectively, with 13 bases between them. The CDR3, as DNA: TGTGCCAGCAGCCAGCCTACAGGGACTGGGGCCAACGTCCTGACTTTC. This codes for CASSQPTGTGANVLTF.

To note about this clonotype: This could be a read error, since a much larger clone is one nucleotide away. The CDR3 nucleotides read TGTGCCAGCAGCCTATCCGACCCCACCGGGGAGCTGTTTTTT. This translates into CASSLSDPTGELFF. V usage is TRBV4-2 and J usage is TRBJ2-2; D is unclear. CDR1 and CDR2 from the germline V gene are LGHNA and YNFKEQ. This CDR3 region has 14 residues. V was trimmed by 4 bases and J by 4 bases, leaving 10 bases between them.

The genes are TRBV16 and TRBJ1-2; D gene unclear. Trimming pared 5 bases from V and 5 bases from J, leaving 18 bases between. This CDR3 has 15 residues. The germline gives CDR1 KGHSY, CDR2 FQNENV. This CDR3 is CASSSSVGPIYGYTF. The CDR3 nucleotides are TGTGCCAGCAGCTCATCGGTCGGGCCCATATATGGCTACACCTTC. Based on the CDR3 plus reference TRBV16 and TRBJ1-2, the full variable domain is GEEVAQTPKHLVRGEGQKAKLYCAPIKGHSYVFWYQQVLKNEFKFLISFQNENVFDETGMPKERFSAKCLPNSPCSLEIQATKLEDSAVYFCASSSSVGPIYGYTFGSGTRLTVV.

The chain combines TRBV7-2 with TRBJ2-2; D is unresolved. This CDR3 is built from 15 residues. V shed 5 bases and J shed 2 bases, with 12 bases lying between them. Germline lookup yields CDR1 SGHTA and CDR2 FQGNSA. The CDR3, as DNA: TGTGCCAGCAGCCCATATCAGAGAAACACCGGGGAGCTGTTTTTT. Translation gives CASSPYQRNTGELFF.

This clonotype was recorded at least ten times. V usage is TRBV28 and J usage is TRBJ2-3, with 7 bases lining up with TRBD2. Germline CDR1 MDHEN, CDR2 SYDVKM. V lost 8 bases to trimming and J lost 0 bases; unmatched junction nucleotides: 2. The CDR3 covers 13 residues. The CDR3 sequence is CASGEGSTDTQYF. The CDR3 coding sequence is TGTGCCAGCGGGGAGGGGAGCACAGATACGCAGTATTTT.

This clonotype was detected many times. The chain is built from TRBV13 and TRBJ2-1; TRBD2 matches 7 bases. The germline V gene encodes CDR1 PRHDT and CDR2 FYEKMQ (reference sequence). CDR3 size: 15 residues. J lost 6 bases, V lost 5 bases, and 10 bases had no gene match. CDR3 sequence reads: CASSRGGGLGNEQFF. Written as DNA, the CDR3 is TGTGCCAGCAGCCGTGGGGGAGGGCTCGGCAATGAGCAGTTCTTC.

This chain joins TRBV6-5 and TRBJ2-7, with D possibly matching TRBD2 (6 bases). This CDR3 is built from 14 residues. Germline V gene data show CDR1 as MNHEY and CDR2 as SVGAGI. Trimming shortened V by 2 bases and J by 4 bases, and 12 bases separated the two germline ends. The CDR3 bases are TGTGCCAGCAGTTACGGGACGGGAGTTTACGAGCAGTACTTC. This gives the protein CASSYGTGVYEQYF.

This clonotype was picked up many times. V and J are TRBV10-3 and TRBJ2-2; the D gene is possibly TRBD2 (6 bases). Germline CDR1 and CDR2: ENHRY and SYGVKD. V gave up 7 bases and J gave up 7 bases, with 13 bases separating them. This CDR3 has 13 amino acids. The chain's CDR3 is CAIKAGLDGELFF. CDR3 bases: TGTGCCATCAAGGCGGGGCTGGACGGGGAGCTGTTTTTT.

The sample holds a few counts of this clonotype. The chain carries TRBV27 and TRBJ1-6; D call uncertain. CDR3 length: 15 amino acids. Trimming pared 6 bases from V and 7 bases from J, leaving 16 bases between. Germline loops: CDR1 MNHEY, CDR2 SMNVEV (reference sequence). CDR3 protein: CASSSYGRLNSPLHF. The DNA of the CDR3 is TGTGCCAGCAGCTCTTACGGACGGTTAAATTCACCCCTCCACTTT.